The 23 T cell receptor beta chains below all came from one sample that was sequenced in a study of cytomegalovirus exposure and HLA in healthy donors. The PCR used 60 Vbeta and 13 Jbeta primers. The method was immunoSEQ multiplex PCR; TCRdb's version includes in-frame clones alone and lacks a portion of them. The sample lists roughly 130,000 clones, under 85% seen once, with around 1% in the top ten. Sequencing used PBMCs. These receptors all stem from a man aged 18 to 35 in good health and CMV-seronegative.

The chain employs TRBV30 and TRBJ1-2; unclear D gene. Germline values: CDR1 GTSNPN, CDR2 SVGIG (reference sequence). The length of the CDR3 is 12 residues. Trimming removed 4 bases at V and 5 bases at J, with 11 bases between. The CDR3 reads CAWTQAIYGYTF. CDR3 bases: TGTGCCTGGACCCAGGCTATTTATGGCTACACCTTC.

This clone was seen a single time. The V call is TRBV7-2, the J call TRBJ2-1; 9 positions agree with TRBD2. Germline trimming cut 5 bases from V and 4 bases from J; bases unmatched to any gene: 9. Germline assignment: CDR1 SGHTA and CDR2 FQGNSA. The CDR3 has 16 amino acids. In DNA form, the CDR3 reads TGTGCCAGCAGCCCCTCGGGCGGGGGGGGTTACAATGAGCAGTTCTTC. Translating it yields CASSPSGGGGYNEQFF.

The rearrangement links TRBV18 to TRBJ2-3; TRBD1 matches at 8 bases. V dropped 6 bases and J dropped 4; count of bases not matched to a gene: 6. There are 14 residues in the CDR3. Germline V gives CDR1 KGHSH, CDR2 LQKENI. The CDR3: CASSQGAIADTQYF. Here the CDR3 DNA reads TGTGCCAGCTCTCAGGGGGCGATTGCAGATACGCAGTATTTT.

This sequence joins TRBV15 and TRBJ1-5; D is unclear. Germline assignment: CDR1 LNHNV and CDR2 YYDKDF (reference sequence). The ends were cut back, 7 bases at V and 6 bases at J, with 16 bases in the middle. This CDR3 comprises 14 residues. CDR3 nucleotide sequence: TGTGCCACCAAAATAGATCGGTATGGTCAGCCCCAGCATTTT. Translation gives CATKIDRYGQPQHF. The variable domain in full, with the rest retrieved from reference TRBV15 and TRBJ1-5, is DAMVIQNPRYQVTQFGKPVTLSCSQTLNHNVMYWYQQKSSQAPKLLFHYYDKDFNNEADTPDNFQSRRPNTSFCFLDIRSPGLGDTAMYLCATKIDRYGQPQHFGDGTRLSIL.

Remarks on this clone: One junction end does not reproduce the germline sequence, and a read error may be involved. The V call is TRBV7-2, the J call TRBJ1-2; tentative D call: TRBD1 (6 bases). The germline V gene encodes CDR1 SGHTA and CDR2 FQGNSA. This CDR3 is built from 17 residues. The CDR3 region is CASSLDPGNRDVYGYTF. As DNA, the CDR3 is TGTGCCAGCAGTTTAGACCCAGGGAACAGGGACGTCTATGGCTACACCTTC.

The chain joins TRBV5-1 to TRBJ2-1, with 16 bases that match TRBD2. V shed 4 bases and J 9 bases; nucleotides not matched to a gene: 10. The CDR3 loop spans 17 amino acids. Germline V lookup: CDR1 SGHRS, CDR2 YFSETQ. The CDR3 spells CASSHGTSGGAVGEQFF. The CDR3 DNA reads as TGCGCCAGCAGCCACGGGACTAGCGGGGGGGCCGTTGGTGAGCAGTTCTTC.

V and J are TRBV5-4 and TRBJ2-7, with a possible D match to TRBD1 (6 bases). The length of the CDR3 is 16 residues. Trimming pared 1 base from V and 6 bases from J, leaving 20 bases between. CDR1 and CDR2 from the germline V gene are SGHNT and YYREEE (reference sequence). The CDR3 region has the DNA TGTGCCAGCAGCTTGCAGGTTGGAACAGGGTCTCGCGAGCAGTACTTC. This encodes CASSLQVGTGSREQYF.

This clone has just a few counts. This chain joins TRBV6-6 and TRBJ2-2; TRBD2 is a possible D gene (5 bases). The CDR3 contains 14 residues. V lost 7 bases, J lost 8 bases, and 17 bases lay in between. The germline gives CDR1 MNHNY, CDR2 SVGAGI (reference sequence). The CDR3 nucleotides read TGTGCCAGCACCCCACGGGGTCTTCGGGGGGAGCTGTTTTTT. Translating it yields CASTPRGLRGELFF.

J is TRBJ2-7 and V is TRBV6-1; D perhaps matches TRBD2 (5 bases). The CDR3 has 15 amino acids. V lost 0 bases and J lost 3, with 12 bases in between. Germline V lookup: CDR1 MNHNS, CDR2 SASEGT. The DNA for the CDR3 is TGTGCCAGCAGTGAAGCAGGCAGTCGGGGCTACGAGCAGTACTTC. Its protein is CASSEAGSRGYEQYF.

The chain combines TRBV5-1 with TRBJ2-1; D may be TRBD1 (6 bases). Germline V gene data show CDR1 as SGHRS and CDR2 as YFSETQ. This CDR3 is built from 13 residues. V was pared by 7 bases and J by 9 bases, with 17 bases between. CDR3 loop: CASGFETGSEQFF. In DNA, the CDR3 is TGCGCCAGCGGGTTCGAAACAGGGAGTGAGCAGTTCTTC. Full variable domain (rest looked up from reference TRBV5-1 and TRBJ2-1): KAGVTQTPRYLIKTRGQQVTLSCSPISGHRSVSWYQQTPGQGLQFLFEYFSETQRNKGNFPGRFSGRQFSNSRSEMNVSTLELGDSALYLCASGFETGSEQFFGPGTRLTVL.

The rearrangement joins TRBV7-2 to TRBJ1-6; 8 nucleotides match TRBD1. This CDR3 is 17 amino acids long. Trimming cost V 4 bases and J 0 bases; bases outside gene matches: 5. Looked up from germline, CDR1 is SGHTA and CDR2 is FQGNSA. The CDR3 region has the DNA TGTGCCAGCAGCTCCTGGACAGGGTCCTCCTATAATTCACCCCTCCACTTT. It specifies CASSSWTGSSYNSPLHF.

This clone was picked up one time. V gene TRBV9 combines with J gene TRBJ2-2; 7 bases agree with TRBD2. V lost 5 bases to trimming and J lost 4 bases; unmatched junction nucleotides: 8. This CDR3 is built from 15 residues. Per the germline V gene, CDR1 is SGDLS and CDR2 is YYNGEE. In nucleotides, the CDR3 is TGTGCCAGCAGTTACTTGGGGGGGGGCACCGGGGAGCTGTTTTTT. It is translated as CASSYLGGGTGELFF. The variable domain in full, completed from reference TRBV9 and TRBJ2-2, reads DSGVTQTPKHLITATGQRVTLRCSPRSGDLSVYWYQQSLDQGLQFLIQYYNGEERAKGNILERFSAQQFPDLHSELNLSSLELGDSALYFCASSYLGGGTGELFFGEGSRLTVL.

The V call is TRBV4-1, the J call TRBJ1-4; D gene ambiguous. V gave up 2 bases and J gave up 8 bases, with 21 bases separating them. Germline V CDR1 and CDR2: MGHRA, YSYEKL. The CDR3 has 17 residues. CDR3 DNA sequence: TGCGCCAGCAGCCAATCTCCGGGAAGAGACTTGCGGGAAAAACTGTTTTTT. Translated, it gives CASSQSPGRDLREKLFF.

In nucleotides, the CDR3 is TGTGCCTGGCAGGGGGGACAGACGTACTACGAGCAGTACTTC. Translated: CAWQGGQTYYEQYF. V and J are TRBV30 and TRBJ2-7, with D perhaps matching TRBD1 (7 bases). This CDR3 region has 14 residues. The germline CDR1 and CDR2 sequences are GTSNPN and SVGIG (reference sequence). Between the trimmed V and J ends, which lost 5 bases and 3 bases, there was a span of 17 bases. Full variable domain (missing parts from reference TRBV30 and TRBJ2-7): SQTIHQWPATLVQPVGSPLSLECTVEGTSNPNLYWYRQAAGRGLQLLFYSVGIGQISSEVPQNLSASRPQDRQFILSSKKLLLSDSGFYLCAWQGGQTYYEQYFGPGTRLTVT.

The sample holds a few counts of this clone. The chain is built from TRBV7-2 and TRBJ1-6; TRBD1 aligns across 8 bases. The trim removed 6 bases at V and 8 bases at J, leaving 9 bases unmatched. Germline values: CDR1 SGHTA, CDR2 FQGNSA. The CDR3 contains 15 residues. CDR3 sequence: CASRYRDRTYSPLHF. CDR3 sequence (DNA): TGTGCCAGCAGGTATCGGGACAGGACCTATTCACCCCTCCACTTT.

The chain carries TRBV21-1 and TRBJ1-2. TRBV21-1 is classified as a pseudogene. The length of the CDR3 is 12 residues. The CDR3 loop reads CASSIGRGGYTF. The CDR3, as DNA: TGTGCCAGCAGCATAGGGAGGGGTGGCTACACCTTC.

The V call is TRBV6-5, the J call TRBJ1-1, with D tentatively TRBD1 (5 bases). The germline V and J ends were trimmed by 4 bases and 0 bases, with 12 bases remaining between them. The germline CDR1 and CDR2 sequences are MNHEY and SVGAGI. The CDR3 contains 15 residues. CDR3 region: CASSFNRNMNTEAFF. The CDR3 DNA is TGTGCCAGCAGTTTTAACAGGAACATGAACACTGAAGCTTTCTTT.

V is TRBV6-6 and J is TRBJ1-2; 9 bases map to TRBD1. The V gene's germline CDR1 is MNHNY and CDR2 SVGAGI (reference sequence). The CDR3 is 16 amino acids. V was clipped by 6 bases and J by 7 bases; unmatched bases: 15. CDR3 nucleotide sequence: TGTGCCAGCAGCTCGGGACAGGGCACTACCTCCGGTGGCTACACCTTC. This sequence encodes CASSSGQGTTSGGYTF.

A single count supports this clone. This chain links TRBV18 with TRBJ1-3; 7 bases line up with TRBD1. V was pared by 4 bases and J by 6 bases, with 12 bases of the junction left unmatched. This CDR3 is built from 16 residues. Germline CDR1 and CDR2: KGHSH and LQKENI. CDR3 protein: CASSLQGGAGVNTIYF. The CDR3 DNA is TGTGCCAGCTCACTCCAAGGGGGCGCCGGAGTAAACACCATATATTTT.

This chain joins TRBV6-1 and TRBJ1-4, with TRBD1 matching over 10 bases. Losses at the gene ends were 6 bases for V and 5 bases for J; bases not matched to a gene: 3. The CDR3 is 14 amino acids. The germline gives CDR1 MNHNS, CDR2 SASEGT. In DNA form, the CDR3 reads TGTGCCAGCAGCTGGACAGGGGGGAATGAAAAACTGTTTTTT. As protein: CASSWTGGNEKLFF.

Of note for this clone: This CDR3 is also generated by other DNA sequences in the sample. The V gene is TRBV19, the J gene TRBJ1-5, with D maybe TRBD1 (5 bases). The CDR3 spans 12 residues. The V gene lost 3 bases and the J gene lost 13 bases, with 13 bases spanning the gap. Germline assignment: CDR1 LNHDA and CDR2 SQIVND (reference sequence). The CDR3 loop reads CASSIAGFQQHF. CDR3 bases: TGTGCCAGTAGTATTGCAGGGTTCCAACAGCATTTT.

The V gene is TRBV18, the J gene TRBJ1-4; weak D call: TRBD1 (5 bases). The CDR3 totals 15 residues. The V and J ends lost 0 bases and 7 bases respectively, with 12 bases between them. Germline V gives CDR1 KGHSH, CDR2 LQKENI. The CDR3, as DNA: TGTGCCAGCTCACCACCGGGGCAGGGTAGTGAAAAACTGTTTTTT. Its protein product is CASSPPGQGSEKLFF.

This clone was observed a few times. This sequence joins TRBV5-1 and TRBJ1-1, with 7 bases that match TRBD1. This CDR3 region has 14 residues. J was trimmed by 1 base and V by 4 bases; bases with no gene match: 4. The germline V gene has CDR1 SGHRS and CDR2 YFSETQ. The CDR3 sequence is CASSVDRSNTEAFF. The CDR3 DNA reads as TGCGCCAGCAGCGTGGACAGGTCGAACACTGAAGCTTTCTTT.